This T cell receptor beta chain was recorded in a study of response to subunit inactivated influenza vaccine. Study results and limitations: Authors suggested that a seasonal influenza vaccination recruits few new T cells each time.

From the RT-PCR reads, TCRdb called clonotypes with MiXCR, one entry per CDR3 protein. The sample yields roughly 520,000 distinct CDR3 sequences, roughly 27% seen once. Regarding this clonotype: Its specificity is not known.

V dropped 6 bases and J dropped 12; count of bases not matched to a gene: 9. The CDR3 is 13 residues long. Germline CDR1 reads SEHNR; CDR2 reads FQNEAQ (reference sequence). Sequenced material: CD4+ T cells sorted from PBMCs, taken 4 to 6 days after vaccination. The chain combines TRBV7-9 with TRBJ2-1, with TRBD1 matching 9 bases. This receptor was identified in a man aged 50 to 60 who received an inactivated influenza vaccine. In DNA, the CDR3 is TGTGCCAGCAGTACCGGGACAGGGATCGGGCAGTTCTTC. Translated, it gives CASSTGTGIGQFF.